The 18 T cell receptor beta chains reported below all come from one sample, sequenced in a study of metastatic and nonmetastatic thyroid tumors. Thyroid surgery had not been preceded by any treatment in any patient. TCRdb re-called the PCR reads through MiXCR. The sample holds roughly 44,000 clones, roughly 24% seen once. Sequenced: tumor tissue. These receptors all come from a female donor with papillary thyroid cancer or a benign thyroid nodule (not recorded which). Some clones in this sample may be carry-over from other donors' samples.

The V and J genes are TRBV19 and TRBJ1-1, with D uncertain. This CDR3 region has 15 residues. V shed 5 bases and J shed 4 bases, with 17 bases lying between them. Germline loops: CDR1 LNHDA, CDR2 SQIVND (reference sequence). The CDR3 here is CASSPTDALTTEAFF. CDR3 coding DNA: TGTGCCAGTAGTCCGACCGACGCTTTAACCACTGAAGCTTTCTTT. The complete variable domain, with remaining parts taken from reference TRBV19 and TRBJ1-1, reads DGGITQSPKYLFRKEGQNVTLSCEQNLNHDAMYWYRQDPGQGLRLIYYSQIVNDFQKGDIAEGYSVSREKKESFPLTVTSAQKNPTAFYLCASSPTDALTTEAFFGQGTRLTVV.

This chain's CDR3 is CASSFGSGGFYEQYF. In DNA, the CDR3 is TGTGCCAGCAGTTTTGGGTCAGGGGGCTTCTACGAGCAGTACTTC. The rearrangement links TRBV12-3 or TRBV12-4 to TRBJ2-7; 8 positions match TRBD1. Trimming removed 3 bases from V and 3 bases from J; junction bases left unmatched: 7. CDR3 length equals 15 residues.

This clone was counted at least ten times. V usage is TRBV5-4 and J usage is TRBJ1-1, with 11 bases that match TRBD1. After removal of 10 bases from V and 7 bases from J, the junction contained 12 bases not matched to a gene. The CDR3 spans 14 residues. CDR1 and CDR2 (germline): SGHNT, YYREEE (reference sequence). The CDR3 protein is CACSRGTGGFEAFF. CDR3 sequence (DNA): TGTGCCTGTTCACGGGGGACAGGGGGTTTTGAAGCTTTCTTT.

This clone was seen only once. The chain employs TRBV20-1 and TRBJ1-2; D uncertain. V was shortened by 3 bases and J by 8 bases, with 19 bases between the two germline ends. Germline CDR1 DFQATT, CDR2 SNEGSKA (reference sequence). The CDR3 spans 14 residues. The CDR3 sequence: CSARPPYSPNGYTF. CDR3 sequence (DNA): TGCAGTGCTAGGCCCCCCTACAGTCCCAACGGCTACACCTTC.

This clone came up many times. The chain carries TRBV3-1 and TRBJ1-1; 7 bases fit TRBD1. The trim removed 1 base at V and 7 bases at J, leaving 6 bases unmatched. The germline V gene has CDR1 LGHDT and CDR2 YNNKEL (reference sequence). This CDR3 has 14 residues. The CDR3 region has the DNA TGTGCCAGCAGCCAAGGCAGTCGGGACAGTGAAGCTTTCTTT. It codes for CASSQGSRDSEAFF.

The CDR3 protein is CASILTSTGEDCYTF. DNA for the CDR3: TGCGCCAGCATCCTCACGTCGACAGGGGAGGATTGCTACACCTTC. The chain carries TRBV5-1 and TRBJ1-2, with 8 positions matching TRBD1. The CDR3 is 15 amino acids. Germline-derived CDR1 and CDR2 are SGHRS and YFSETQ. V lost 6 bases to trimming and J lost 9 bases; unmatched junction nucleotides: 16.

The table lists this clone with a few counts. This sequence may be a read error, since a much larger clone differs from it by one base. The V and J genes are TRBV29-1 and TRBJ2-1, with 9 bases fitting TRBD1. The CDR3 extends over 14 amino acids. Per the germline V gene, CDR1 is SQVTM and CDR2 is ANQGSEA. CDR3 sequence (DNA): TGCAGCGTCGTAACCCGGGACAGGGTAAATGAGCAGCTCTTC. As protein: CSVVTRDRVNEQLF.

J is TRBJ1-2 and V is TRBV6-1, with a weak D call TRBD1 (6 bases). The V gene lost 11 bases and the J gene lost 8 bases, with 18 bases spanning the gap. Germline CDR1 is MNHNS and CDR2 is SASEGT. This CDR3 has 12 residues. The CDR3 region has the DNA TGTGCCGCGACGACAGGAATCGGCGGCTACACCTTC. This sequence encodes CAATTGIGGYTF.

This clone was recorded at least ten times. The CDR3 region has the DNA TGTGCCAGCAGTGACACCCCACAGGGCCTAGGAGGCTACACCTTC. This gives the protein CASSDTPQGLGGYTF. The rearrangement joins TRBV6-4 to TRBJ1-2, with TRBD1 as a possible D gene (6 bases). V was pared by 2 bases and J by 8 bases, with 18 bases between. CDR1 MRHNA and CDR2 SNTAGT come from the germline V gene. The CDR3 is made up of 15 amino acids.

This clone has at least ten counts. CDR3 sequence (DNA): TGCGCCAGCAGCTTGGGTTCCTCGGATACGCAGTATTTT. This sequence encodes CASSLGSSDTQYF. The chain recombines TRBV5-1 with TRBJ2-3, with no clear D. Germline CDR1 reads SGHRS; CDR2 reads YFSETQ. The CDR3 length is 13 residues. Deletions cut 0 bases from V and 6 bases from J, with 8 bases between.

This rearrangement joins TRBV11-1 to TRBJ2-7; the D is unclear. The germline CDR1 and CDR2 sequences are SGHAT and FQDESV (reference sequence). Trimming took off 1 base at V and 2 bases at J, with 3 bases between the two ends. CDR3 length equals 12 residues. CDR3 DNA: TGTGCCAGCAGCTTAGACCCCTACGAGCAGTACTTC. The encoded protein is CASSLDPYEQYF.

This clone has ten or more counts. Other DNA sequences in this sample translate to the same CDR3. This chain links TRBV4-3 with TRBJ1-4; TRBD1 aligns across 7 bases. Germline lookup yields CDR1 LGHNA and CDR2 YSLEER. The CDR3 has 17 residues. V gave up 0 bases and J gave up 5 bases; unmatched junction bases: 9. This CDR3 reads CASSQDGRWDRNEKLFF. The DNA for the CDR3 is TGCGCCAGCAGCCAAGATGGTCGCTGGGACAGAAATGAAAAACTGTTTTTT.

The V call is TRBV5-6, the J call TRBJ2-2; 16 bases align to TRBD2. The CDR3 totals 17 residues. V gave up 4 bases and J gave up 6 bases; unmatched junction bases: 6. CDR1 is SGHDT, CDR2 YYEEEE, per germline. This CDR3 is CASSAGTSGRGAGELFF. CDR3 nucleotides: TGTGCCAGCAGCGCCGGGACTAGCGGGAGGGGAGCCGGGGAGCTGTTTTTT. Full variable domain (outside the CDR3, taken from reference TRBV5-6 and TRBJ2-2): DAGVTQSPTHLIKTRGQQVTLRCSPKSGHDTVSWYQQALGQGPQFIFQYYEEEERQRGNFPDRFSGHQFPNYSSELNVNALLLGDSALYLCASSAGTSGRGAGELFFGEGSRLTVL.

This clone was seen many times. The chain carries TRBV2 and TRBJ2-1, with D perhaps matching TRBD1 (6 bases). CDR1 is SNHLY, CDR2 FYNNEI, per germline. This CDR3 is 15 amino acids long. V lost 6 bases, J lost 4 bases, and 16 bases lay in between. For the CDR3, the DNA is TGTGCCAGCAGCCTGGACAGAGGGATGTACAATGAGCAGTTCTTC. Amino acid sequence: CASSLDRGMYNEQFF. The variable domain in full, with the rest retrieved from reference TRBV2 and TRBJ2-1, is EPEVTQTPSHQVTQMGQEVILRCVPISNHLYFYWYRQILGQKVEFLVSFYNNEISEKSEIFDDQFSVERPDGSNFTLKIRSTKLEDSAMYFCASSLDRGMYNEQFFGPGTRLTVL.

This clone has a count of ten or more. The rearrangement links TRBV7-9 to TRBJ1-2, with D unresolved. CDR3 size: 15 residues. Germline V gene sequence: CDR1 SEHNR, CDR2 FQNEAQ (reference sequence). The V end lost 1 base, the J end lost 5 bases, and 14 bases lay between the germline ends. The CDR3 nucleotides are TGTGCCAGCAGCTTAGGGGCCGGAGACATATATGGCTACACCTTC. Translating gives CASSLGAGDIYGYTF.

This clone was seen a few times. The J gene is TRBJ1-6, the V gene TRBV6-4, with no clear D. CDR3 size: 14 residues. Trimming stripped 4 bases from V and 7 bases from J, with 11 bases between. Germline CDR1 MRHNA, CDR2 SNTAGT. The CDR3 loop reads CASSASAENSPLHF. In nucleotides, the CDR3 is TGTGCCAGCAGTGCGTCGGCGGAAAATTCACCCCTCCACTTT.

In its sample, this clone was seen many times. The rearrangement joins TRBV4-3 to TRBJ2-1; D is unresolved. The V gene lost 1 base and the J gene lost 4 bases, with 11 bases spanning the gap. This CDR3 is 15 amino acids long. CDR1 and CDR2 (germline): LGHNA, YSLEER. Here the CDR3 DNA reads TGCGCCAGCAGCCAAGGGAGACGAGGATACAATGAGCAGTTCTTC. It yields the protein CASSQGRRGYNEQFF.

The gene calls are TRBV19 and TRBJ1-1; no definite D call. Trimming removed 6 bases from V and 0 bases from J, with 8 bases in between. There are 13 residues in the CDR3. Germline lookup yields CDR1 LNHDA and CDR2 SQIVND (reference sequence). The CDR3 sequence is CASSGSMNTEAFF. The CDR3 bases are TGTGCCAGTAGCGGCAGCATGAACACTGAAGCTTTCTTT. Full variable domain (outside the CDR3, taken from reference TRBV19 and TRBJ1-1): DGGITQSPKYLFRKEGQNVTLSCEQNLNHDAMYWYRQDPGQGLRLIYYSQIVNDFQKGDIAEGYSVSREKKESFPLTVTSAQKNPTAFYLCASSGSMNTEAFFGQGTRLTVV.